These T cell receptor beta chains were read from a single sample in a study of CD8 T cells in ankylosing spondylitis. TCRdb analysed the 5' RACE reads with MiXCR anew, one entry per CDR3 protein. Of 200,000 to 250,000 distinct CDR3 sequences in the sample, roughly a tenth were seen once. The specimen sequenced was blood, either unsorted or a sorted T cell fraction (not recorded which). These receptors all stem from a male donor with ankylosing spondylitis or in good health (not recorded which). Both conserved end residues are part of each CDR3. D genes are given only for firm matches. The size field is filled for only some rows; it gives once, few, many or a size class.

d_gene	j_gene	abundance	v_gene	CDR3nt	CDR3aa
NA	TRBJ2-1	many	TRBV9	TGTGCCAGCAGCGTGGGAGCTCGACATGAGCAGTTCTTC	CASSVGARHEQFF
NA	TRBJ2-7	many	TRBV10-3	TGTGCCATCAGTGAGGGGGCCAAGGCCTACGAGCAGTACTTC	CAISEGAKAYEQYF
NA	TRBJ2-7	NA	TRBV12-5	TGTGTCAGTGGTCCGGACAGCTACGAGCAGTACTTC	CVSGPDSYEQYF
NA	TRBJ1-1	NA	TRBV20-1	TGCAGTGCTAGTTTCCCCCGGGACACTGAAGCTTTCTTT	CSASFPRDTEAFF
NA	TRBJ2-3	many	TRBV11-2	TGTGCCAGCAGCTTAGAATGGGGGGGCGCTACGCAGTATTTT	CASSLEWGGATQYF
TRBD1	TRBJ2-7	many	TRBV12-3/TRBV12-4	TGTGCCAGCAGTTTCTGGGACAGAACCTACGAGCAGTACTTC	CASSFWDRTYEQYF
NA	TRBJ2-1	NA	TRBV5-6	TGTGCCAGCAGCTCCCTAGGTTCCAGTGAGCAGTTCTTC	CASSSLGSSEQFF
TRBD2	TRBJ2-5	many	TRBV3-1	TGTGCCAGCAGCGTTTCCGGGACTAGCGGAGAGACCCAGTACTTC	CASSVSGTSGETQYF
TRBD1	TRBJ2-1	many	TRBV9	TGTGCCAGCAGCGTAGCCGTTGGACAGGCCACACGGGAGCAGTTCTTC	CASSVAVGQATREQFF
NA	TRBJ2-3	many	TRBV7-2	TGTGCCAGCAGCTTAGACGGGAAGTGGGGCACAGATACGCAGTATTTT	CASSLDGKWGTDTQYF
TRBD1	TRBJ1-4	many	TRBV20-1	TGCAGTGCTAGAGACAGGGGGCGATCTTTGGAAAAACTGTTTTTT	CSARDRGRSLEKLFF
NA	TRBJ2-1	many	TRBV11-2	TGTGCCAGCAGCTTAGTAGCACGGGGGGCTAGCTCCTACAATGAGCAGTTCTTC	CASSLVARGASSYNEQFF
NA	TRBJ2-1	many	TRBV20-1	TGCAGTGCTTCCCCCAGGAGCAATGAGCAGTTCTTC	CSASPRSNEQFF
NA	TRBJ1-1	many	TRBV14	TGTGCCAGCAGCCAAGATGGTCAACAGGGTGAAGCTTTCTTT	CASSQDGQQGEAFF
NA	TRBJ2-4	many	TRBV30	TGTGCCTGGAGTGTAAAGGCGGGGGCCAAAAACATTCAGTACTTC	CAWSVKAGAKNIQYF
NA	TRBJ2-7	many	TRBV10-3	TGTGCCATCAGTGAGTTGGGGCAGACCTACGAGCAGTACTTC	CAISELGQTYEQYF
NA	TRBJ2-7	few	TRBV6-4	TGTGCCAGCAGTGACTCCCCAGGTGATTCGGCGTCCTACGAGCAGTACTTC	CASSDSPGDSASYEQYF
NA	TRBJ1-4	many	TRBV12-3/TRBV12-4	TGTGCCAGCAGTGACACAGGGACTTCTAATGAAAAACTGTTTTTT	CASSDTGTSNEKLFF
NA	TRBJ1-2	many	TRBV29-1	TGCAGCGCCGGGGACCGCCCTAACTATGGCTACACCTTC	CSAGDRPNYGYTF
TRBD2	TRBJ2-3	many	TRBV6-2/TRBV6-3	TGTGCCCTCGGCGGGAGCTATGTAACAGATACGCAGTATTTT	CALGGSYVTDTQYF
TRBD1	TRBJ2-7	few	TRBV7-2	TGTGCCAGCAGCAACAGGGGAACCTACGAGCAGTACTTC	CASSNRGTYEQYF
NA	TRBJ2-5	few	TRBV20-1	TGCAGTGGAGGATTCCCGGAGACCCAGTACTTC	CSGGFPETQYF
NA	TRBJ2-1	many	TRBV6-5	TGTGCCAGCAGCCTCGGGACGGAGCAGTTCTTC	CASSLGTEQFF
NA	TRBJ2-7	many	TRBV6-5	TGTGCCAGCAGTTACTCCGGACTCAACGAGCAGTACTTC	CASSYSGLNEQYF
TRBD1	TRBJ2-1	many	TRBV20-1	TGCAGTGCTAGAGCGTTCGAGACAGGGGGCGGACAGTTCTTC	CSARAFETGGGQFF
TRBD2	TRBJ2-1	many	TRBV20-1	TGCAGTGCCGGGACTAGTGGTTTCGGTGAGCAGTTCTTC	CSAGTSGFGEQFF
TRBD1	TRBJ1-1	many	TRBV6-2/TRBV6-3	TGTGCCACCACCCCCGGACAGGGGGTTGTCGGTGGCACTGAAGCTTTCTTT	CATTPGQGVVGGTEAFF
NA	TRBJ1-1	NA	TRBV5-1	TGCGCCAGCAGCTTGGAAGGCGATGGGGGCACTGAAGCTTTCTTT	CASSLEGDGGTEAFF
NA	TRBJ1-1	few	TRBV3-1	TGTGCCAGCAGCCAAGTATCGTGGGGGGTGACTGAAGCTTTCTTT	CASSQVSWGVTEAFF
NA	TRBJ2-7	many	TRBV20-1	TGCAGTGCTAGAGGGGGCCTCCGTAAAAACTCCTACGAGCAGTACTTC	CSARGGLRKNSYEQYF
NA	TRBJ2-7	many	TRBV29-1	TGCAGCGTTGAAGTCCCCTCGACAGGGACTGAGGAGCAGTACTTC	CSVEVPSTGTEEQYF
NA	TRBJ1-1	few	TRBV2	TGTGCCAGCAGTGAAAATGGGGGCGGCACTGAAGCTTTCTTT	CASSENGGGTEAFF
TRBD1	TRBJ1-3	many	TRBV5-6	TGTGCCAGCAGCTTCCGGACAGGGACTGGAAACACCATATATTTT	CASSFRTGTGNTIYF
NA	TRBJ1-5	many	TRBV4-2	TGTGCCAGCAGCCAAGAGGAATTTAGGGCCGTCGATCAGCCCCAGCATTTT	CASSQEEFRAVDQPQHF
NA	TRBJ1-3	many	TRBV2	TGTGCCAGCAGCGCAGGGTTTGGGCCTGGAAACACCATATATTTT	CASSAGFGPGNTIYF
TRBD2	TRBJ2-3	many	TRBV20-1	TGCAGTGCTCCACACCCCAGCGGGGTAGAAGATACGCAGTATTTT	CSAPHPSGVEDTQYF
TRBD2	TRBJ2-1	NA	TRBV24-1	TGTGCCACCAGTGATTCCCGGACTAGCGGACTGTACAATGAGCAGTTCTTC	CATSDSRTSGLYNEQFF
TRBD1	TRBJ2-5	many	TRBV5-6	TGTGCCAGCACCAAACGGGACAGGTTGGTTCAAGAGACCCAGTACTTC	CASTKRDRLVQETQYF
TRBD2	TRBJ2-1	many	TRBV4-2	TGTGCCAGCAGCCCCAGTACTAGCGGGGCCTCCTACAATGAGCAGTTCTTC	CASSPSTSGASYNEQFF
NA	TRBJ2-1	many	TRBV3-1	TGTGCCAGCAGCCCAGTCCGATCACTACGCAATGAGCAGTTCTTC	CASSPVRSLRNEQFF
NA	TRBJ2-1	many	TRBV27	TGTGCCAGCAGTTTCGGACGGGAGCTTTACTCAGAGCAGTTCTTC	CASSFGRELYSEQFF
TRBD2	TRBJ2-7	many	TRBV3-1	TGTGCCAGCAGCCAAGAGGCGAGCGGGAGGTCCCACGAGCAGTACTTC	CASSQEASGRSHEQYF
TRBD2	TRBJ2-3	many	TRBV5-1	TGCGCCAGCAGCTTTGGGAAAGCGGGGGGGCCAAAATTGGATACGCAGTATTTT	CASSFGKAGGPKLDTQYF
NA	TRBJ1-4	many	TRBV5-1	TGCGCCAGCAGCGAGGCGACCGCCGCAACTAATGAAAAACTGTTTTTT	CASSEATAATNEKLFF
NA	TRBJ2-3	many	TRBV30	TGTGCCTGGAGTGTTGGTGGAGGGAGACCCGATAGGCAGTATTTT	CAWSVGGGRPDRQYF
NA	TRBJ2-7	NA	TRBV5-1	TGCGCCAGCAGCTTGATCGGCCTCTCCTATGAGCAGTACTTC	CASSLIGLSYEQYF